Following are 4 T cell receptor beta chains from one sample sequenced in a study of blood T cell repertoires in COVID-19. Assay: immunoSEQ multiplex PCR; the TCRdb copy retains only in-frame clones and omits some. The data contain about 75,000 clones, 84% of them singletons. Specimen: peripheral blood. These receptors came from a woman aged 45-65 years with acute or convalescent COVID-19.

The gene calls are TRBV5-1 and TRBJ2-2; D might be TRBD1 (5 bases). The germline CDR1 and CDR2 sequences are SGHRS and YFSETQ. This CDR3 is 14 amino acids long. V lost 10 bases and J lost 3, with 16 bases in between. The CDR3 DNA reads as TGCGCCCCTGGACCAGGGTTCGACACCGGGGAGCTGTTTTTT. As protein: CAPGPGFDTGELFF.

This chain uses TRBV6-6 with TRBJ1-2; TRBD1 agrees at 7 bases. Trimming took 5 bases from V and 6 from J; bases not matched to a gene: 6. CDR1 is MNHNY, CDR2 SVGAGI, per germline (reference sequence). CDR3 size: 13 residues. The CDR3 spells CASSPDRADGYTF. The CDR3, as DNA: TGTGCCAGCAGTCCCGACAGGGCCGATGGCTACACCTTC.

This clone was observed a few times. The chain links TRBV11-3 to TRBJ2-5; 7 positions match TRBD2. Germline V gives CDR1 SGHNT, CDR2 YENEEA. Unmatched junction bases numbered 4, after V lost 5 bases and J lost 4 bases. The CDR3 totals 13 residues. The chain's CDR3 is CASSGGETETQYF. The CDR3 DNA reads TGTGCCAGCAGCGGGGGGGAAACAGAGACCCAGTACTTC. Drawing the rest from reference TRBV11-3 and TRBJ2-5, the complete variable domain is EAGVVQSPRYKIIEKKQPVAFWCNPISGHNTLYWYLQNLGQGPELLIRYENEEAVDDSQLPKDRFSAERLKGVDSTLKIQPAELGDSAVYLCASSGGETETQYFGPGTRLLVL.

The V gene is TRBV6-5, the J gene TRBJ1-6; 11 positions match TRBD1. Trimming cost V 6 bases and J 9 bases; bases outside gene matches: 4. The CDR3 spans 14 residues. Germline CDR1 reads MNHEY; CDR2 reads SVGAGI. The CDR3 nucleotides read TGTGCCAGCAGCGGACAGGGGGCACGTTCACCCCTCCACTTT. This encodes CASSGQGARSPLHF.